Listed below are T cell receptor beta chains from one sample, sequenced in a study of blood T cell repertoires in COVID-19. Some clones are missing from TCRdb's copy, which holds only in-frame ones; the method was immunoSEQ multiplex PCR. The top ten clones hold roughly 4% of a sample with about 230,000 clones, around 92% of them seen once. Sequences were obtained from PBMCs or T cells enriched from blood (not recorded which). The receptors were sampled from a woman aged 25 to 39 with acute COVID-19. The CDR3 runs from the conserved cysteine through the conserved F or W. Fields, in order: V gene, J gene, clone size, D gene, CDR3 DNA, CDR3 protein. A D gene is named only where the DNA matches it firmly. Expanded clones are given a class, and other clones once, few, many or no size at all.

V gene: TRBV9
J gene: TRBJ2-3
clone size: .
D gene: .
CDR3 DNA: TGTGCCAGCAGCGTCGCGGGTTTTGTGGGCACAGATACGCAGTATTTT
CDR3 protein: CASSVAGFVGTDTQYF

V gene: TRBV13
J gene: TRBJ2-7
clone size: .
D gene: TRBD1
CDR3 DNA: TGTGCCAGCAGCCACGGGACAGGGGTTTTCGAGCAGTACTTC
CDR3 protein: CASSHGTGVFEQYF

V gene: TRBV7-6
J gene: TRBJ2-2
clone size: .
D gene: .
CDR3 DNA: TGTGCCAGCAGCGATCGGACTGACACCGGGGAGCTGTTTTTT
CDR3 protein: CASSDRTDTGELFF

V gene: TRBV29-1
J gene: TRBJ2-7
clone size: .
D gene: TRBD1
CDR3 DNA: TGCAGCGTCGGACAGGGCTCCTACGAGCAGTACTTC
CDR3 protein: CSVGQGSYEQYF

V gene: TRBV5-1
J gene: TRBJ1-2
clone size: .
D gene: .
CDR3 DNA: TGCGCCAGCAGCTCCGAGAGTCTACCGTACTATGGCTACACCTTC
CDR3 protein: CASSSESLPYYGYTF

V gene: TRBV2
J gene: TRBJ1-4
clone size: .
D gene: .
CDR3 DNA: TGTGCCAGCAGGGAGGATACGGGTTATAATGAAAAACTGTTTTTT
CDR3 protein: CASREDTGYNEKLFF

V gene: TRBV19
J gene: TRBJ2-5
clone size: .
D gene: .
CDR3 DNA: TGTGCCAGTAGTGTGAAGGGGTCGGAGACCCAGTACTTC
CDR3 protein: CASSVKGSETQYF

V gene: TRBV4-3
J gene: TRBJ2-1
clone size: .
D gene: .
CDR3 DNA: TGCGCCAGCAGCCAAGGCACGGTGCAGTTCTTC
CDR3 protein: CASSQGTVQFF

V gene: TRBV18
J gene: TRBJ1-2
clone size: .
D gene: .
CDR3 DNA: TGTGCCAGCTCACCGAGCGGGGTCGACTATGGCTACACCTTC
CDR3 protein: CASSPSGVDYGYTF

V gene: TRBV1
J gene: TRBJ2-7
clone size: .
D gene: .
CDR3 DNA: TGCACCAGCAGCCCTAAGCCGATAGTAGAACCTGATCCCTACGAGCAGTACTTC
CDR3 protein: CTSSPKPIVEPDPYEQYF

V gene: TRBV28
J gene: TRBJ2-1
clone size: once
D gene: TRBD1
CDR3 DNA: TGTGCCAGCAGACCAGGGACAGGGGGGTTTGCTGAGCAGTTCTTC
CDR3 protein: CASRPGTGGFAEQFF

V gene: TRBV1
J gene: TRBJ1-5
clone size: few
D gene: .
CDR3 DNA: TGCACCAGCCGAGGGGCGGGGATCGGTGATCAGCCCCAGCATTTT
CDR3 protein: CTSRGAGIGDQPQHF

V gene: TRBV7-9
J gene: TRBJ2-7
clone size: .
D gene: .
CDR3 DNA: TGTGCCAGCAGCCCCCGGTTCTACGAGCAGTACTTC
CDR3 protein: CASSPRFYEQYF

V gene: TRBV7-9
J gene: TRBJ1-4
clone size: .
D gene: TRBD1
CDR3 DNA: TGTGCCAGCACGACCGGGACAGGGGATGAAAAACTGTTTTTT
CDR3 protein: CASTTGTGDEKLFF

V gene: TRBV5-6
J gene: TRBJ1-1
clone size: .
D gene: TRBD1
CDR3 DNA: TGTGCCAGCACCCGACCGCTGGGACAGGGGGCTTTTACTGAAGCTTTCTTT
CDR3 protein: CASTRPLGQGAFTEAFF

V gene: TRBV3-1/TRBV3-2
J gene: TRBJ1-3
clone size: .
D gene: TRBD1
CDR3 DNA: TGTGCCAGCAGCAGGGGACAGCTTGGAAACACCATATATTTT
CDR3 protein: CASSRGQLGNTIYF

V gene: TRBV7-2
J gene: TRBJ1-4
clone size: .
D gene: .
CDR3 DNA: TGTGCCAGCAGCTTAGAGGGGTGGGATGAAAAACTGTTTTTT
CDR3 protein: CASSLEGWDEKLFF

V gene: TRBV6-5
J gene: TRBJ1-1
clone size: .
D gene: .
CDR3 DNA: TGTGCCGGGACTGCGGGCAGATTAATGAACACTGAAGCTTTCTTT
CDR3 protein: CAGTAGRLMNTEAFF

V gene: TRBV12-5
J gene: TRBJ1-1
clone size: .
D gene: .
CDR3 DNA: TGTGCTAGTGGTTTGGGGGGCAGGAACACTGAAGCTTTCTTT
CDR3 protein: CASGLGGRNTEAFF

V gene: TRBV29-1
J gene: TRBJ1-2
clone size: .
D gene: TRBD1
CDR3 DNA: TGCAGCGTCGACGAGGCCGCGACAGGGGTTCGTGGCTACACCTTC
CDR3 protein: CSVDEAATGVRGYTF

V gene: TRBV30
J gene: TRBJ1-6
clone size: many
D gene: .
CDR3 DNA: TGTGCCTGGAGTGGGTCAGGCTCCTATAATTCACCCCTCCACTTT
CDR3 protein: CAWSGSGSYNSPLHF

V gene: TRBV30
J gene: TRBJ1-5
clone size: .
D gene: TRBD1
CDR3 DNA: TGTGCCTGGTCCACAGGGGCTTATAGCAATCAGCCCCAGCATTTT
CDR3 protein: CAWSTGAYSNQPQHF

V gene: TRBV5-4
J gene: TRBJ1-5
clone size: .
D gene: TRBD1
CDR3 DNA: TGTGCCAGCAGCCCCTACGGACAGGTGCCTAATCAGCCCCAGCATTTT
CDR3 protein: CASSPYGQVPNQPQHF

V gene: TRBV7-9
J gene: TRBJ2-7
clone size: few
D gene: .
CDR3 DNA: TGTGCCAGCAGCCCAAGCATCTACGAGCAGTACTTC
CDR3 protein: CASSPSIYEQYF

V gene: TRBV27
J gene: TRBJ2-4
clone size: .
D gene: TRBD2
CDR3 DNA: TGTGCCAGCAGTAGAACAGTAGCGGGCATTCAGTACTTC
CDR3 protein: CASSRTVAGIQYF

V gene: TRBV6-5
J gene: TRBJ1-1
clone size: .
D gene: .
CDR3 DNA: TGTGCCAGCAGTCCGGGGGGGGCGGGAGGCACTGAAGCTTTCTTT
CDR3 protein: CASSPGGAGGTEAFF

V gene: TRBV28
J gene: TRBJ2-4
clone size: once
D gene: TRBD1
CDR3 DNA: TGTGCCAGCAGCCGTACAGGGGCGGCCCTTGCCAAAAACATTCAGTACTTC
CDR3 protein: CASSRTGAALAKNIQYF

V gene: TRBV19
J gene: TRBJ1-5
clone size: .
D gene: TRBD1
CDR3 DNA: TGTGCCAGTAGTTCACTGGACAGGGACGGTCAGCCCCAGCATTTT
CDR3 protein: CASSSLDRDGQPQHF

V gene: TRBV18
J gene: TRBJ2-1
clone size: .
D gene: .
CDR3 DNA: TGTGCCAGCTCACCACCCCCTGTGTTAGCTTACAATGAGCAGTTCTTC
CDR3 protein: CASSPPPVLAYNEQFF

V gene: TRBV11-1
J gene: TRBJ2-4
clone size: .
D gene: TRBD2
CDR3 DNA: TGTGCCAGCAGCTTGGGGGGGGAGAACATTCAGTACTTC
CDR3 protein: CASSLGGENIQYF

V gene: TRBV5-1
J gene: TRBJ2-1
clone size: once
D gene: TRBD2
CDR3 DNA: TGCGCCAGCAGCCCCATTCCGGTGGGACTAGCGGGGGGTAACCGGTTCTTC
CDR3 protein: CASSPIPVGLAGGNRFF

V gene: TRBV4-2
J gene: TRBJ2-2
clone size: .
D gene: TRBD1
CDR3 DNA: TGTGCCAGCAGCCAAGATCTAACAGGGGGCGGCGGGGAGCTGTTTTTT
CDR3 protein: CASSQDLTGGGGELFF

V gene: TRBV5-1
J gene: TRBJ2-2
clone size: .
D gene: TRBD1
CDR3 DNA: TGCGCCAGCAGCCCGTGGACAGGGGCGAACACCGGGGAGCTGTTTTTT
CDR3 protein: CASSPWTGANTGELFF

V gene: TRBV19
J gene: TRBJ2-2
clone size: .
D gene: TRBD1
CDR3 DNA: TGTGCCAGTAACAGGGGTCCCGGGGAGCTGTTTTTT
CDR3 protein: CASNRGPGELFF